This T cell receptor (beta chain) appears in the sequencing data of a study of blood T cells in healthy people across ages (dated by TCRdb to the mid-2010s). As for the study more broadly: In model experiments, template switching captured about one uniquely barcoded TCR beta cDNA molecule for every two T cells. Age-related changes in TCR beta repertoire diversity were measured in the study by deep sequencing normalized with unique cDNA molecular identifiers. To avoid experimental bias, donors of different ages were randomly spread across the sequencing lanes. The study analyzed two additional independent replicas of 1 million unique cDNA reads from the same blood draw for two donors, one aged 18 to 30 and one aged 80 or older. Four age groups were formed from the donors: young (average about 16 years), middle-aged (approximately 40), aged (about 68) and long-lived (about 75). The paper as a whole reports these results and caveats: Observed TCR beta diversity per million T cells fell roughly linearly with age, and a significant reduction was already apparent by age roughly 40. The CMV infection status of donors was not known, potentially confounding age-related changes in expanded clonotypes. Estimates of total diversity based on one million sequenced T cells were considered lower bounds and underestimates. Because profiling used bulk unsorted PBMCs, naive and antigen-experienced compartments could not be compared conclusively. The long-lived group showed more naive CD4+ T cells, fewer expanded clones and increased TCR diversity than the aged group, suggesting age selection. Observed TCR beta diversity correlated strongly with the percentage of naive T cells measured by flow cytometry.

The library was generated by 5' RACE. This sample was sequenced with an Illumina HiSeq 2500. A second PCR of roughly 7 to 12 cycles was run with a J-beta primer mix and a sample-barcoded 5' primer. Each TCR beta cDNA molecule received a unique molecular identifier from a template-switch 5' adaptor carrying 12 random nucleotides. At least 3 million CDR3-containing paired-end reads were obtained from each sample. All of the RNA was converted into first-strand cDNA using the Mint cDNA synthesis kit, with a TRBC-specific oligonucleotide serving as the primer. After uracil-DNA glycosylase treatment, a first 18-cycle PCR used universal primers M1SS and BC2_uni_R on all cDNA. The study's processing was this. Each sample was normalized by randomly selecting 1 million high-quality reads, each carrying a distinct molecular identifier. Instead of being binned into consensus sequences, reads with shared molecular identifiers were discarded. MiTCR, with a Q25 quality threshold and the strictest error-elimination algorithm, was used for CDR3 identification, clonotype clustering and error correction. Lower-bound total TCR beta diversity was estimated with a nonparametric unseen species model using Euler transformation. The raw public data were reprocessed by TCRdb itself: fastp quality trimming at Q25, MiXCR clonotype calling, in-frame beta chains only. Entries that share a CDR3 protein sequence are merged under the most common genes and DNA. The V and J calls and clone size come from TCRdb's table, not from the authors' own analysis. Within this sample are about 780,000 distinct CDR3 sequences, with about half of them counted one time only. 18% of the sample belongs to the ten largest clones.

This clonotype was seen a few times. What antigen it recognizes has not been identified. One base away there is no much larger clone; base qualities are not given. Systemically healthy Caucasian individuals from Russia, 35 to 50 in total and aged roughly 6 to 90 years, were included as donors. Ten milliliters of peripheral blood were drawn from each donor into EDTA-treated Vacutainer tubes. Ficoll-Paque density-gradient centrifugation was used to isolate PBMCs, with at least 7 million obtained per sample. Trizol reagent was used to extract total RNA from PBMCs, with at least 5.5 micrograms per sample. Naive CD45RAhigh/CD27high T cell percentages were measured by flow cytometry on a PBMC aliquot from every donor. Sequencing was carried out using blood. This sequence originates from an elderly man in good health.

Here is the DNA: TGTGCCAGCAGTTACCTTGTGACAGGTATCTCCTACAATGAGCAGTTCTTC. Protein translation: CASSYLVTGISYNEQFF. Recombination connected TRBV6-5 to TRBJ2-1; the D region possibly corresponds to TRBD1 (6 bases align). The CDR3, cysteine through phenylalanine, is 17 amino acids long. Only CDR3 DNA is held: 51 bases, read in frame from base 1. Trimming at the junction amounts to 2 bases on V and 0 bases on J, and the germline ends lie 14 bases apart. From the germline V gene, CDR1 is MNHEY and CDR2 is SVGAGI.